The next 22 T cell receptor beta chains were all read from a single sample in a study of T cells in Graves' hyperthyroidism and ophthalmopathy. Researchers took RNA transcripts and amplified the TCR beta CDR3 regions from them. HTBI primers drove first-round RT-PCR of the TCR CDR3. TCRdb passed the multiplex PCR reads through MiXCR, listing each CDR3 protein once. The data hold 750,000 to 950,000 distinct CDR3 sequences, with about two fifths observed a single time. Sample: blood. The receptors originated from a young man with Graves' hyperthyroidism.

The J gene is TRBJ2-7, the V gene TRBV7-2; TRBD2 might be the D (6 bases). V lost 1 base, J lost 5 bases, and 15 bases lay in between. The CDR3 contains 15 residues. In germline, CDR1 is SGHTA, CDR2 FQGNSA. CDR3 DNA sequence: TGTGCCAGCAGCTTAGGAGCGGGCAGCCTGAACGAGCAGTACTTC. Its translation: CASSLGAGSLNEQYF.

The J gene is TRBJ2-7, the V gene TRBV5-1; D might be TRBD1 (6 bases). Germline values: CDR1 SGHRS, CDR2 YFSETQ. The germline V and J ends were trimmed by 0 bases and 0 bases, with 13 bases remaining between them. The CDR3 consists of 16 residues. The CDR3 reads CASSLAQGRSSYEQYF. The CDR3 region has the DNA TGCGCCAGCAGCTTGGCACAGGGACGGAGCTCCTACGAGCAGTACTTC.

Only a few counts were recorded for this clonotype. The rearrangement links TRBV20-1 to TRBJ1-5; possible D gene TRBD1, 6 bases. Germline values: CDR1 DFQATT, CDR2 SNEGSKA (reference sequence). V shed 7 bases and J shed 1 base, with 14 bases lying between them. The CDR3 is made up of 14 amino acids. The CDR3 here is CSVASGESNQPQHF. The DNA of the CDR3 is TGCAGTGTAGCATCAGGGGAGAGCAATCAGCCCCAGCATTTT.

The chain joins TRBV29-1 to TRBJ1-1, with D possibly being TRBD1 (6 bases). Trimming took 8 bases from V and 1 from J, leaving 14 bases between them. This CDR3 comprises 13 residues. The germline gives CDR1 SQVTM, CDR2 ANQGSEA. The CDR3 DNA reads TGCAGCTTAGCACAGGGAGAGAACACTGAAGCTTTCTTT. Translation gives CSLAQGENTEAFF.

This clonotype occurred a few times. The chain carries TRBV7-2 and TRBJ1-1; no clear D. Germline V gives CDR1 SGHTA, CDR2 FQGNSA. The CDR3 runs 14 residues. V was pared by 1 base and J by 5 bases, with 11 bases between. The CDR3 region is CASSLDSKGTEAFF. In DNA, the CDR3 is TGTGCCAGCAGCTTAGACTCAAAAGGTACTGAAGCTTTCTTT.

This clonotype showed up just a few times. The DNA of the CDR3 is TGCAGTGCTAGATCCCCTCGGGGGAACACTGAAGCTTTCTTT. Translating gives CSARSPRGNTEAFF. This chain joins TRBV20-1 and TRBJ1-1; D unclear. V gave up 2 bases and J gave up 1 base, with 11 bases separating them. This CDR3 has 14 amino acids. Germline V gives CDR1 DFQATT, CDR2 SNEGSKA (reference sequence).

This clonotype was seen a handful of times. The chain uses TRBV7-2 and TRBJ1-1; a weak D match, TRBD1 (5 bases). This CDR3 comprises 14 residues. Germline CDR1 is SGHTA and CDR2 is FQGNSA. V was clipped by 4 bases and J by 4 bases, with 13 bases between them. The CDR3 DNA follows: TGTGCCAGCAGCTCATTCAGGGAGGCCACTGAAGCTTTCTTT. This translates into CASSSFREATEAFF.

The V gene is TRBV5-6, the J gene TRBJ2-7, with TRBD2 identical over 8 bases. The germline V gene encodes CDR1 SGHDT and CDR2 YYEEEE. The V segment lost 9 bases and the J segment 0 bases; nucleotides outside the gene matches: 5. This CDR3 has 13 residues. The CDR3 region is CATHGGGSYEQYF. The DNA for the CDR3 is TGTGCCACCCACGGGGGGGGCTCCTACGAGCAGTACTTC. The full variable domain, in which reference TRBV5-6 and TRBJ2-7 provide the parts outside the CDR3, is DAGVTQSPTHLIKTRGQQVTLRCSPKSGHDTVSWYQQALGQGPQFIFQYYEEEERQRGNFPDRFSGHQFPNYSSELNVNALLLGDSALYLCATHGGGSYEQYFGPGTRLTVT.

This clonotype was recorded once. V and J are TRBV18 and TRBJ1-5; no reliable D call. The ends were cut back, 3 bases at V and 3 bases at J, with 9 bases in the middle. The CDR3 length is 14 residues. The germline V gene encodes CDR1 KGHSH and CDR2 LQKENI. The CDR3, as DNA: TGTGCCAGCTCACCCGGCGCGGTCAATCAGCCCCAGCATTTT. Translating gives CASSPGAVNQPQHF.

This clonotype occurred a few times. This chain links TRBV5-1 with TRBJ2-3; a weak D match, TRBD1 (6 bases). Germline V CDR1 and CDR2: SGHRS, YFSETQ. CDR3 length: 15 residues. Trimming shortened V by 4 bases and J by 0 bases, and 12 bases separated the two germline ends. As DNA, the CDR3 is TGCGCCAGCAGCGAGACAGGTTATAGCACAGATACGCAGTATTTT. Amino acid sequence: CASSETGYSTDTQYF.

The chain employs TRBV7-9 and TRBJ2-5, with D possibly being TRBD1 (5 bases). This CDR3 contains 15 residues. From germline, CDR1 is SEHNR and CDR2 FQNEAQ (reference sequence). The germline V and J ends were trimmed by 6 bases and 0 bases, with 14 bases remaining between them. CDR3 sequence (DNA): TGTGCCAGCAGAGAGACAGTTCTGTACCAAGAGACCCAGTACTTC. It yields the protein CASRETVLYQETQYF.

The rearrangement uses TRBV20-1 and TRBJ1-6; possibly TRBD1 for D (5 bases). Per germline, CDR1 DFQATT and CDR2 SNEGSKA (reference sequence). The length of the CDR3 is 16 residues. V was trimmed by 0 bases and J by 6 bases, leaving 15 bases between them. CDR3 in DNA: TGCAGTGCTAGAGATGGGAGCGGCAGGGTTAATTCACCCCTCCACTTT. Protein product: CSARDGSGRVNSPLHF.

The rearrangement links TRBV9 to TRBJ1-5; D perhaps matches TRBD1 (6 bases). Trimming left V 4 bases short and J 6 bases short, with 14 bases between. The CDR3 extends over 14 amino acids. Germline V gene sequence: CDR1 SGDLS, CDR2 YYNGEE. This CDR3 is CASSPEPGAQPQHF. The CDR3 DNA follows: TGTGCCAGCAGCCCCGAACCGGGGGCTCAGCCCCAGCATTTT.

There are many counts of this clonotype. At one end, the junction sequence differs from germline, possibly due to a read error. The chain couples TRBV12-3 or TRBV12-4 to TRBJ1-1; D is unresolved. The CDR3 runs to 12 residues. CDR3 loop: CASSLLGPEAFF. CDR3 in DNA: TGCGCCAGCAGCCTTTTAGGACCTGAAGCTTTCTTT.

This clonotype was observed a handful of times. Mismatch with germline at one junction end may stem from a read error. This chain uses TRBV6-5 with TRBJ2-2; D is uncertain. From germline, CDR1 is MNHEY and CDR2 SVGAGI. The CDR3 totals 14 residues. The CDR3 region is CTSKSDFNTGELFF. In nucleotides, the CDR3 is TGTACCAGCAAGAGTGACTTCAACACCGGGGAGCTGTTTTTT.

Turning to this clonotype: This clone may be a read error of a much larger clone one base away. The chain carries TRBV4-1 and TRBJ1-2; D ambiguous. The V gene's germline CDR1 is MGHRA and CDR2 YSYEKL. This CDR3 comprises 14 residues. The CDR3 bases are TGCGCCAGCAGCCCCGACCCGGCTAACTATCGCTACACCTTC. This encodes CASSPDPANYRYTF.

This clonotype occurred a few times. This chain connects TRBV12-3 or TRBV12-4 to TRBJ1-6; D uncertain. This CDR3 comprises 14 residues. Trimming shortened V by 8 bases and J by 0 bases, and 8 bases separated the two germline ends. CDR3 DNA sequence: TGTGCCAGCGCCGCTAGCTCCTATAATTCACCCCTCCACTTT. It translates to CASAASSYNSPLHF.

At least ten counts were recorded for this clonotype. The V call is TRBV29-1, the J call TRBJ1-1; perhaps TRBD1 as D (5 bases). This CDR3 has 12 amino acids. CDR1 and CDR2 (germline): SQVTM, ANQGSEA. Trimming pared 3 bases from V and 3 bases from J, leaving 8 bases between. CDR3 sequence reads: CSVDPGHTEAFF. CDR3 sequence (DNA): TGCAGCGTTGACCCAGGGCACACTGAAGCTTTCTTT.

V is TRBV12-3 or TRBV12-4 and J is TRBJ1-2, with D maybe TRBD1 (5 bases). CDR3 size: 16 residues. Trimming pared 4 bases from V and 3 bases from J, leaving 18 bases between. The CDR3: CASSYGAPPLDYGYTF. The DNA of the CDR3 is TGTGCCAGCAGTTACGGGGCGCCCCCCCTGGACTATGGCTACACCTTC.

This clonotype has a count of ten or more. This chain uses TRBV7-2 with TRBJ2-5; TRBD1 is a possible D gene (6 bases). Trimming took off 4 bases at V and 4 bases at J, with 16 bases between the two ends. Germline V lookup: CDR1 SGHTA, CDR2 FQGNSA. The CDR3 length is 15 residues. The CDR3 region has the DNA TGTGCCAGCAGCTCCCTACAGGGTGGCGGAGAGACCCAGTACTTC. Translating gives CASSSLQGGGETQYF. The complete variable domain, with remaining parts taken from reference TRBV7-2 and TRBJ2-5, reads GAGVSQSPSNKVTEKGKDVELRCDPISGHTALYWYRQSLGQGLEFLIYFQGNSAPDKSGLPSDRFSAERTGGSVSTLTIQRTQQEDSAVYLCASSSLQGGGETQYFGPGTRLLVL.

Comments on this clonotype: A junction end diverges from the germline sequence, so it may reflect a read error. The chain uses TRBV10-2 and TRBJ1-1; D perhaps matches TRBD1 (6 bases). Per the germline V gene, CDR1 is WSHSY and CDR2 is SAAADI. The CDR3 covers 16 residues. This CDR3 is CASSYSGVPRNTEAFF. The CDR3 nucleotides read TGTGCCAGCAGTTACTCAGGGGTTCCCAGGAACACTGAAGCTTTCTTT.

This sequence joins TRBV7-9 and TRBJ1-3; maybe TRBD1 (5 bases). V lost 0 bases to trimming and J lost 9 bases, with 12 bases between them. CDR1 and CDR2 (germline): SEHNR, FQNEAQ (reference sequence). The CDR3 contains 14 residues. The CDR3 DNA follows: TGTGCCAGCAGCTTAGCGACTAGCGGGACCACCATATATTTT. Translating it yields CASSLATSGTTIYF.